Presented here are 8 T cell receptor beta chains from one specimen sequenced in a study of blood T cell repertoires in COVID-19. This table comes from immunoSEQ multiplex PCR, and its TCRdb copy is limited to in-frame clones, with some not included. The sample shows 250,000 to 350,000 clones, about four fifths of them seen only once. The sequenced sample consisted of peripheral blood. The receptors were sampled from a person aged 70 to 85 with COVID-19, enrolled during active disease.

The CDR3 coding sequence is TGTGCCAGCAGCTCATACGACTTGAGCTCCTACAATGAGCAGTTCTTC. Its translation: CASSSYDLSSYNEQFF. V usage is TRBV7-9 and J usage is TRBJ2-1; unclear D gene. This CDR3 is 16 amino acids long. CDR1 and CDR2 from the germline V gene are SEHNR and FQNEAQ (reference sequence). Trimming removed 4 bases at V and 0 bases at J, with 13 bases between.

This chain uses TRBV29-1 with TRBJ2-7; possibly TRBD1 for D (7 bases). V lost 3 bases and J 4 bases, leaving 13 bases between the germline ends. CDR1 SQVTM and CDR2 ANQGSEA come from the germline V gene. This CDR3 has 13 amino acids. DNA for the CDR3: TGCAGCGTTGAGGAGGGGGCTCGGTACGAGCAGTACTTC. This codes for CSVEEGARYEQYF.

The chain carries TRBV4-3 and TRBJ2-1; 8 bases agree with TRBD2. Trimming took 2 bases from V and 4 from J; bases not matched to a gene: 4. The CDR3 consists of 15 residues. Germline loops: CDR1 LGHNA, CDR2 YSLEER. CDR3 protein: CASSQYPSGYNEQFF. CDR3 coding DNA: TGCGCCAGCAGCCAATACCCTAGCGGGTACAATGAGCAGTTCTTC.

The J gene is TRBJ1-1, the V gene TRBV2; 10 nucleotides match TRBD1. The V segment lost 11 bases and the J segment 0 bases; nucleotides outside the gene matches: 6. The CDR3 length is 14 residues. Germline values: CDR1 SNHLY, CDR2 FYNNEI. The CDR3 reads CAGSGQGMNTEAFF. As DNA, the CDR3 is TGTGCCGGGTCGGGACAGGGGATGAACACTGAAGCTTTCTTT.

The chain joins TRBV20-1 to TRBJ1-1, with 10 bases fitting TRBD1. The CDR3 loop spans 14 amino acids. Germline assignment: CDR1 DFQATT and CDR2 SNEGSKA (reference sequence). The trim removed 3 bases at V and 11 bases at J, leaving 12 bases unmatched. The CDR3 nucleotides are TGCAGTGCTAGTCCCGGACAGGGGGTGATAAGGGCTTTCTTT. This translates into CSASPGQGVIRAFF.

The genes are TRBV6-1 and TRBJ1-5, with D perhaps TRBD1 (5 bases). The CDR3 totals 15 residues. Trimming took 3 bases from V and 1 from J, leaving 10 bases between them. Per germline, CDR1 MNHNS and CDR2 SASEGT. In DNA form, the CDR3 reads TGTGCCAGCAGTGATCTGGGGCAGAGCAATCAGCCCCAGCATTTT. Its translation: CASSDLGQSNQPQHF.

CDR3: CASSLEVSGQDSGGYTF. CDR3 coding DNA: TGCGCCAGCAGCTTGGAGGTGTCGGGACAGGACAGTGGTGGCTACACCTTC. The chain combines TRBV5-1 with TRBJ1-2; 8 bases are a match to TRBD1. Germline V lookup: CDR1 SGHRS, CDR2 YFSETQ. The CDR3 extends over 17 amino acids. Losses at the gene ends were 0 bases for V and 7 bases for J; bases not matched to a gene: 14.

The chain is built from TRBV20-1 and TRBJ1-2; maybe TRBD1 (6 bases). CDR1 is DFQATT, CDR2 SNEGSKA, per germline (reference sequence). The CDR3 contains 11 residues. V shed 4 bases and J shed 7 bases, with 10 bases lying between them. CDR3 sequence (DNA): TGCAGTGCTACAGGGGTAGGTGGCTACACCTTC. It codes for CSATGVGGYTF.